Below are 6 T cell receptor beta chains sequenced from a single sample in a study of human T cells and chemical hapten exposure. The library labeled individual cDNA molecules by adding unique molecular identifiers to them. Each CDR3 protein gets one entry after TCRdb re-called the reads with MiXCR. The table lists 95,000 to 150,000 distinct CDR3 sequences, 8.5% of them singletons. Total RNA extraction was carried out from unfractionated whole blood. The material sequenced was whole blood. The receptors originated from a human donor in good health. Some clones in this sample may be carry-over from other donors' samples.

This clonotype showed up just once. Here the CDR3 reads CASSSYYRDSTKETQYF. CDR3 coding DNA: TGTGCCAGCAGTTCCTACTACCGGGACAGCACGAAAGAGACCCAGTACTTC. The V call is TRBV6-2 or TRBV6-3, the J call TRBJ2-5; 7 nucleotides align to TRBD1. The CDR3 has 17 amino acids. Germline V CDR1 and CDR2: MNHEY, SVGEGT. Trimming at V came to 4 bases and at J to 3 bases, leaving 14 bases not matched to a gene.

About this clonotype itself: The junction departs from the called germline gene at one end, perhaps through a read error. Here the CDR3 DNA reads TGTGTCAGCAGCTTGAAGGGGCTTGCAGACAGGAACACTGAAGCTTTCTTT. Protein sequence: CVSSLKGLADRNTEAFF. The rearrangement joins TRBV5-4 to TRBJ1-1; a weak D match, TRBD1 (5 bases). From germline, CDR1 is SGHNT and CDR2 YYREEE (reference sequence). This CDR3 has 17 amino acids.

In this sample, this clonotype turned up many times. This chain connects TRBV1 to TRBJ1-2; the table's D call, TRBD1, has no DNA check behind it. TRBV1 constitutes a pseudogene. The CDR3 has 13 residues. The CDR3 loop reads CTSSQAQTGGYTF. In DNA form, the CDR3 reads TGCACCAGCAGCCAAGCGCAAACAGGTGGCTACACCTTC.

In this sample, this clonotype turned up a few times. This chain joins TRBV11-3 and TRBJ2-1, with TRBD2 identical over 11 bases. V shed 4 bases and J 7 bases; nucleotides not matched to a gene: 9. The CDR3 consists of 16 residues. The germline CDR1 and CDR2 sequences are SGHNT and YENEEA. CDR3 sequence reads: CASSSRSGRAVNEQFF. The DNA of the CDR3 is TGTGCCAGCAGCTCCCGTAGCGGGAGGGCCGTGAATGAGCAGTTCTTC.

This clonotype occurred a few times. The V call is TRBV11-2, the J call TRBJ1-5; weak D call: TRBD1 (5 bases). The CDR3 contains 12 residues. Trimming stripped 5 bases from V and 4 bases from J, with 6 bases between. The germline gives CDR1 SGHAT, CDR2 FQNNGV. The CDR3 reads CASSAGNQPQHF. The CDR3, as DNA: TGTGCCAGCAGCGCAGGGAATCAGCCCCAGCATTTT.

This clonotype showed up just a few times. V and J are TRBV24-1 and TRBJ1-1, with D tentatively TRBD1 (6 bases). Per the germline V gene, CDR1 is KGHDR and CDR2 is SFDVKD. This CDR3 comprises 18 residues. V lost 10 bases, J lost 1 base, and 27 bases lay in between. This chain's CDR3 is CATFPRTAALWRNTEAFF. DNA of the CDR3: TGTGCCACTTTCCCGAGGACAGCGGCACTATGGAGGAACACTGAAGCTTTCTTT.